Following are 9 T cell receptor beta chains from one sample sequenced in a study of cytomegalovirus exposure and HLA in healthy donors (dated by TCRdb to 2017 to 2019). To prepare the library, the immunoSEQ multiplex PCR assay was applied. The multiplex PCR relied on a mix of 60 forward primers for TCR Vbeta segments and 13 reverse primers for TCR Jbeta segments. TCRdb mirrors the immuneACCESS table, restricted to in-frame sequences. Some clones are absent from its copies; in checked studies, under half trace to an unresolved V gene, and the reason for the others is unknown. This sample is represented by 180,000 or so clones; 82% of them were singletons. The ten largest make up over 1.5% of the sample. The specimen was PBMCs. The receptors originated from a man aged 35 to 55 in good health and CMV-seronegative.

There are a few counts of this clone. V gene TRBV5-8 combines with J gene TRBJ2-1, with 7 nucleotides matching TRBD2. Germline CDR1 reads SGHTS; CDR2 reads YDEGEE. The CDR3 consists of 13 residues. The ends lost 5 bases at V and 7 bases at J; junction bases unmatched: 6. This chain's CDR3 is CASRREVGNEQFF. DNA for the CDR3: TGTGCCAGCAGACGGGAGGTTGGGAATGAGCAGTTCTTC.

The V gene is TRBV19, the J gene TRBJ2-5, with 13 positions matching TRBD2. The germline V gene has CDR1 LNHDA and CDR2 SQIVND (reference sequence). CDR3 size: 15 residues. Trimming cost V 5 bases and J 2 bases; bases outside gene matches: 2. This chain's CDR3 is CASSRLAGGQETQYF. The CDR3, as DNA: TGTGCCAGTAGTCGACTAGCGGGGGGACAAGAGACCCAGTACTTC.

The gene calls are TRBV30 and TRBJ2-5, with D perhaps TRBD1 (5 bases). The CDR3 covers 15 residues. The germline V gene encodes CDR1 GTSNPN and CDR2 SVGIG (reference sequence). Trimming cost V 2 bases and J 0 bases, with 13 bases left between them. The CDR3 sequence: CAWSSSTVYQETQYF. In DNA, the CDR3 is TGTGCCTGGAGTTCCTCGACAGTCTACCAAGAGACCCAGTACTTC.

This clone was seen more than once but under ten times. This chain joins TRBV28 and TRBJ1-2; a possible D gene is TRBD1 (6 bases). V dropped 7 bases and J dropped 7 bases, with 19 bases sitting between them. This CDR3 region has 14 residues. Germline V gene sequence: CDR1 MDHEN, CDR2 SYDVKM. DNA of the CDR3: TGTGCCAGCACCTCCCCTTCAGGGGCGGCTGGCTACACCTTC. Its translation is CASTSPSGAAGYTF.

V is TRBV27 and J is TRBJ2-3; 11 bases line up with TRBD2. Germline V gene sequence: CDR1 MNHEY, CDR2 SMNVEV (reference sequence). The CDR3 loop spans 17 amino acids. V lost 5 bases, J lost 3 bases, and 10 bases stayed unmatched. For the CDR3, the DNA is TGTGCCAGCAGTCTAGCGGGGGGCCGCTCATTTACAGATACGCAGTATTTT. Protein sequence: CASSLAGGRSFTDTQYF.

J is TRBJ2-7 and V is TRBV28, with D perhaps TRBD1 (6 bases). Trimming stripped 5 bases from V and 2 bases from J, with 16 bases between. Germline CDR1 is MDHEN and CDR2 is SYDVKM. This CDR3 is 15 amino acids long. This CDR3 is CASSRTGTRAYEQYF. The CDR3, as DNA: TGTGCCAGCAGTCGTACAGGGACACGCGCCTACGAGCAGTACTTC.

The CDR3 nucleotides are TGTGCCAGTAGTATTATAGGGGGCGATGAGCAGTTCTTC. Translation gives CASSIIGGDEQFF. The chain joins TRBV19 to TRBJ2-1, with 7 bases matching TRBD1. In germline, CDR1 is LNHDA, CDR2 SQIVND (reference sequence). J was trimmed by 8 bases and V by 3 bases; bases with no gene match: 4. This CDR3 region has 13 residues.

This chain links TRBV30 with TRBJ1-1; TRBD1 is a possible D gene (5 bases). This CDR3 region has 15 residues. Trimming left V 5 bases short and J 5 bases short, with 21 bases between. CDR1 is GTSNPN, CDR2 SVGIG, per germline (reference sequence). CDR3 amino acids: CAWWTNRAGWTEAFF. The CDR3 coding sequence is TGTGCCTGGTGGACGAATCGGGCAGGGTGGACTGAAGCTTTCTTT.

This chain joins TRBV5-4 and TRBJ2-4, with a tentative D call TRBD2 (6 bases). The germline CDR1 and CDR2 sequences are SGHNT and YYREEE (reference sequence). This CDR3 is built from 15 residues. V lost 0 bases and J lost 6, with 13 bases in between. CDR3 bases: TGTGCCAGCAGCTTGGAGGTAGCGGCTGCAAACATTCAGTACTTC. Its protein is CASSLEVAAANIQYF.